These T cell receptor beta chains were read from a single sample in a study of OX40 agonist ivuxolimab in advanced cancers. Assay: immunoSEQ multiplex PCR; the TCRdb copy retains only in-frame clones and omits some. The sample includes fewer than 50,000 clones, roughly nine tenths seen only once; the top ten take over 50%. Here the sequenced sample was CD4+ or CD8+ T cells sorted from blood, taken in a trial of the OX40 agonist ivuxolimab. Receptor source: an adult with an advanced solid tumor such as melanoma, head and neck, liver or kidney cancer. Each CDR3 is given with its conserved first and last residue. A D gene is named only where the DNA matches it firmly. Size is stated for part of the rows, as once, few or many counts, or as a class when the clone is expanded.

TRBV18	TRBJ2-3	TRBD1	.	CATVEGATDTQYF	TGTGCCACCGTCGAGGGGGCCACAGATACGCAGTATTTT
TRBV28	TRBJ2-1	.	.	CASSLLIEKQFF	TGTGCCAGCAGTTTATTGATAGAGAAGCAGTTCTTC
TRBV6-7	TRBJ1-5	TRBD1	once	CASSYSARTGPGQAAYSNQPQHF	TGTGCCAGCAGTTACTCGGCCAGGACAGGACCAGGTCAAGCAGCTTATAGCAATCAGCCCCAGCATTTT
TRBV28	TRBJ2-7	.	once	CASSRDNYEQYF	TGTGCCAGCAGCCGAGACAACTACGAGCAGTACTTC
TRBV5-5	TRBJ1-2	.	.	CASSLGIDSSYGYTF	TGTGCCAGCAGCCTAGGTATAGACTCCAGCTATGGCTACACCTTC
TRBV4-1	TRBJ2-2	TRBD2	.	CASSLWTSGNTGELFF	TGCGCCAGCAGCCTTTGGACTAGCGGAAACACCGGGGAGCTGTTTTTT
TRBV18	TRBJ1-1	.	.	CASSPTIGGAFF	TGTGCCAGCTCACCGACGATCGGAGGAGCTTTCTTT
TRBV4-2	TRBJ2-3	TRBD2	.	CASSQEKRGGADTQYF	TGTGCCAGCAGCCAAGAAAAGCGGGGGGGCGCAGATACGCAGTATTTT
TRBV6-5	TRBJ2-1	.	.	CASSYQAGHNEQFF	TGTGCCAGCAGTTACCAGGCGGGGCACAATGAGCAGTTCTTC
TRBV2	TRBJ1-4	TRBD1	.	CASRRSSGQGTEKLFF	TGTGCCAGCAGGCGGTCTTCTGGACAGGGGACGGAAAAACTGTTTTTT
TRBV10-1	TRBJ2-7	.	.	CASSDAVGEQYF	TGCGCCAGCAGTGATGCCGTAGGCGAGCAGTACTTC
TRBV9	TRBJ1-1	.	.	CASSVAPLESGTEAFF	TGTGCCAGCAGCGTAGCTCCCCTGGAGAGCGGCACTGAAGCTTTCTTT
TRBV7-9	TRBJ2-1	TRBD2	.	CASSPSGTSGGGTYNEQFF	TGTGCCAGCAGCCCAAGCGGGACTAGCGGGGGGGGGACCTACAATGAGCAGTTCTTC
TRBV11-2	TRBJ2-7	.	.	CASSLVESRGSYEQYF	TGTGCCAGCAGCTTAGTTGAGTCCAGGGGTTCCTACGAGCAGTACTTC
TRBV2	TRBJ1-6	.	few	CASSTGQGNSPLHF	TGTGCCAGCAGTACGGGGCAGGGGAATTCACCCCTCCACTTT
TRBV6-5	TRBJ2-3	TRBD2	.	CASSFSGRLGDTQYF	TGTGCCAGCAGTTTTAGCGGGAGGCTGGGGGATACGCAGTATTTT
TRBV7-9	TRBJ2-7	TRBD2	.	CASSRSLTSGGEQYF	TGTGCCAGCAGCCGATCGCTGACTAGCGGGGGCGAGCAGTACTTC
TRBV19	TRBJ2-1	TRBD2	.	CSSYSGRAGNEQFF	TGTTCCTCTTATAGCGGGAGGGCTGGCAATGAGCAGTTCTTC
TRBV16	TRBJ2-7	.	.	CASSQGTAGVQQYF	TGTGCCAGCAGCCAGGGGACAGCGGGAGTTCAGCAGTACTTC
TRBV7-9	TRBJ2-1	.	.	CASSLSPYNEQFF	TGTGCCAGCAGCTTATCCCCGTACAATGAGCAGTTCTTC
TRBV28	TRBJ1-1	.	.	CASSRGGTEAFF	TGTGCCAGCAGTAGGGGAGGGACTGAAGCTTTCTTT
TRBV5-1	TRBJ2-2	.	once	CASSSLGGIQDTGELFF	TGCGCCAGCAGCTCGCTGGGGGGCATTCAGGACACCGGGGAGCTGTTTTTT
TRBV28	TRBJ2-1	.	.	CASSLYLPPEQFF	TGTGCCAGCAGTTTATACCTCCCTCCTGAGCAGTTCTTC
TRBV5-1	TRBJ2-7	.	once	CASSAGTKLLHEQYF	TGCGCCAGCAGCGCGGGGACCAAACTACTCCACGAGCAGTACTTC
TRBV7-2	TRBJ2-5	TRBD1	few	CASSPQAVTGKETQYF	TGTGCCAGCAGCCCACAAGCGGTGACAGGGAAAGAGACCCAGTACTTC
TRBV7-2	TRBJ1-1	TRBD1	.	CASSPDRQGVEAFF	TGTGCCAGCAGCCCGGATCGGCAGGGGGTTGAAGCTTTCTTT
TRBV19	TRBJ2-7	.	.	CASSMQGYEQYF	TGTGCCAGTAGTATGCAGGGCTACGAGCAGTACTTC
TRBV4-1	TRBJ2-4	.	.	CASSQDISGAKNIQYF	TGCGCCAGCAGCCAAGATATATCCGGAGCCAAAAACATTCAGTACTTC
TRBV11-2	TRBJ2-5	.	once	CASSLGPQETQYF	TGTGCCAGCAGCTTAGGACCCCAAGAGACCCAGTACTTC
TRBV9	TRBJ1-6	TRBD1	.	CASRDDRGLNSPLHF	TGTGCCAGCAGGGATGACAGGGGGCTGAATTCACCCCTCCACTTT
TRBV20-1	TRBJ2-1	.	.	CSARETKAQFF	TGCAGTGCTAGAGAGACTAAAGCTCAGTTCTTC
TRBV7-3	TRBJ1-1	.	few	CASSLIQGSEAFF	TGTGCCAGCAGCTTAATCCAGGGTTCCGAAGCTTTCTTT
TRBV25-1	TRBJ2-2	.	.	CASGHISGNTGELFF	TGTGCCAGCGGGCACATAAGTGGGAACACCGGGGAGCTGTTTTTT
TRBV5-1	TRBJ1-2	TRBD1	.	CASSDPGQPYGYTF	TGCGCCAGCAGCGACCCGGGACAGCCTTATGGCTACACCTTC
TRBV18	TRBJ1-1	TRBD1	.	CASSPGTETEAFF	TGTGCCAGCTCACCAGGGACAGAGACTGAAGCTTTCTTT
TRBV5-1	TRBJ2-5	.	once	CASAKGGETQYF	TGCGCCAGCGCGAAAGGAGGGGAGACCCAGTACTTC
TRBV6-4	TRBJ1-5	.	.	CASSDYSGQPQHF	TGTGCCAGCAGTGACTATTCTGGTCAGCCCCAGCATTTT
TRBV2	TRBJ2-1	TRBD1	.	CASSLGQGAGNEQFF	TGTGCCAGCAGTTTGGGACAGGGGGCGGGCAATGAGCAGTTCTTC
TRBV9	TRBJ2-3	TRBD2	.	CASSVGNSGREDTQYF	TGTGCCAGCAGCGTAGGAAATAGCGGGAGGGAGGATACGCAGTATTTT
TRBV5-1	TRBJ2-7	.	.	CASSLSVGSHEQYF	TGCGCCAGCAGCTTGTCAGTAGGGTCCCACGAGCAGTACTTC
TRBV4-1	TRBJ1-2	.	.	CASSQDQGRYGYTF	TGCGCCAGCAGCCAAGATCAGGGAAGGTATGGCTACACCTTC
TRBV11-2	TRBJ2-3	.	once	CASSFTDTQYF	TGTGCCAGCAGCTTCACAGATACGCAGTATTTT
TRBV11-2	TRBJ2-7	TRBD1	.	CASSLARDRAYEQYF	TGTGCCAGCAGCTTAGCGAGAGACAGGGCCTACGAGCAGTACTTC
TRBV11-1	TRBJ2-6	.	.	CASSLGGVLSNVLTF	TGTGCCAGCAGCTTAGGAGGCGTGTTGTCCAACGTCCTGACTTTC
TRBV6-5	TRBJ2-7	.	once	CASSYRQYYEQYF	TGTGCCAGCAGTTACCGACAATACTACGAGCAGTACTTC
TRBV7-9	TRBJ1-2	TRBD1	.	CASSLGTGSGYTF	TGTGCCAGCAGCTTAGGGACAGGGAGTGGCTACACCTTC
TRBV6-5	TRBJ1-6	.	.	CASSYSERNSPLHF	TGTGCCAGCAGTTACTCGGAAAGAAATTCACCCCTCCACTTT
TRBV4-2	TRBJ2-7	TRBD2	once	CASSQAGLDYEQYF	TGTGCCAGCAGCCAAGCGGGACTAGACTACGAGCAGTACTTC